The 25 T cell receptor beta chains below come from one sample, sequenced in a study of early T cells in non-severe SARS-CoV-2 infection. TCRdb itself ran the 5' RACE reads through MiXCR, one entry per CDR3 protein. The sample has tens of thousands of distinct CDR3 sequences; more than 15% are singletons. This specimen consisted of whole blood, obtained at baseline. The origin of the receptors is an adult who was a healthcare worker with PCR-confirmed SARS-CoV-2 infection or an uninfected control (not recorded which).

In its sample, this clonotype ranks as medium-sized. J is TRBJ2-3 and V is TRBV6-6, with D hard to call. Germline values: CDR1 MNHNY, CDR2 SVGAGI (reference sequence). CDR3 size: 11 residues. Trimming stripped 5 bases from V and 6 bases from J, with 6 bases between. CDR3 region: CASSSLDTQYF. The CDR3, as DNA: TGTGCCAGCAGTAGCTTGGATACGCAGTATTTT.

This clonotype has more than one count but fewer than ten. V and J are TRBV19 and TRBJ2-3; TRBD1 might be the D (5 bases). Germline-derived CDR1 and CDR2 are LNHDA and SQIVND (reference sequence). The CDR3 is made up of 14 amino acids. V dropped 10 bases and J dropped 4 bases, with 18 bases sitting between them. CDR3 amino acids: CATRTREVSDTQYF. DNA for the CDR3: TGTGCCACCCGGACACGCGAGGTATCAGATACGCAGTATTTT. Combining the CDR3 with reference TRBV19 and TRBJ2-3 gives the whole variable domain DGGITQSPKYLFRKEGQNVTLSCEQNLNHDAMYWYRQDPGQGLRLIYYSQIVNDFQKGDIAEGYSVSREKKESFPLTVTSAQKNPTAFYLCATRTREVSDTQYFGPGTRLTVL.

This clonotype came up a few times. V gene TRBV20-1 combines with J gene TRBJ1-5; the D is unclear. Germline V gene sequence: CDR1 DFQATT, CDR2 SNEGSKA (reference sequence). The V and J ends lost 0 bases and 0 bases respectively, with 6 bases between them. This CDR3 is built from 14 residues. CDR3 protein: CSAREGVSNQPQHF. For the CDR3, the DNA is TGCAGTGCTAGAGAGGGAGTTAGCAATCAGCCCCAGCATTTT.

This clonotype was detected many times. This chain links TRBV6-2 or TRBV6-3 with TRBJ1-6; D is unclear. The CDR3 runs 14 residues. Germline-derived CDR1 and CDR2 are MNHEY and SVGEGT. The V end was cut by 6 bases, the J end by 3 bases, with 9 bases between. CDR3 sequence: CASSPGSYNSPLHF. Written as DNA, the CDR3 is TGTGCCAGCAGCCCGGGGAGCTATAATTCACCCCTCCACTTT.

This clonotype was seen a handful of times. J is TRBJ2-7 and V is TRBV7-2; D tentatively fits TRBD1 or TRBD2 (5 bases each). Germline V gene lookup returns CDR1 SGHTA and CDR2 FQGNSA. Between the trimmed V and J ends, which lost 1 base and 3 bases, there was a span of 13 bases. This CDR3 has 15 amino acids. Here the CDR3 DNA reads TGTGCCAGCAGCTTAGGGGGCGGGTCTTTCTACGAGCAGTACTTC. Its translation: CASSLGGGSFYEQYF.

The chain uses TRBV18 and TRBJ1-4; D not resolved. Trimming cost V 3 bases and J 2 bases, with 13 bases left between them. The CDR3 length is 16 residues. The germline V gene encodes CDR1 KGHSH and CDR2 LQKENI. CDR3 loop: CASSPTRGSTNEKLFF. The CDR3 DNA sequence: TGTGCCAGCTCACCGACAAGAGGGTCGACTAATGAAAAACTGTTTTTT.

This clonotype was counted a few times. CDR3 amino acids: CASSLAAKAAGELFF. In nucleotides, the CDR3 is TGCGCCAGCAGCTTGGCGGCAAAAGCCGCCGGGGAGCTGTTTTTT. The chain employs TRBV5-1 and TRBJ2-2; D is ambiguous. The CDR3 loop spans 15 amino acids. Trimming removed 0 bases at V and 6 bases at J, with 12 bases between. CDR1 SGHRS and CDR2 YFSETQ come from the germline V gene.

This clonotype was observed a handful of times. This chain connects TRBV12-3 or TRBV12-4 to TRBJ1-1, with D uncertain. V was trimmed by 6 bases and J by 4 bases, leaving 12 bases between them. The CDR3 is 13 amino acids. The CDR3 loop is CASRGQGVTEAFF. DNA of the CDR3: TGTGCCAGCAGGGGCCAAGGCGTCACTGAAGCTTTCTTT.

The gene calls are TRBV18 and TRBJ2-7; D gene ambiguous. Germline CDR1 and CDR2: KGHSH and LQKENI. V lost 6 bases and J lost 0, with 24 bases in between. The CDR3 has 18 residues. The CDR3 loop reads CASSLGMSREVNSYEQYF. The CDR3 bases are TGTGCCAGCTCCCTGGGGATGTCACGAGAGGTTAACTCCTACGAGCAGTACTTC.

CDR3 DNA: TGCAGTGCTAGAGCTCTGGATAGCAATCAGCCCCAGCATTTT. This encodes CSARALDSNQPQHF. This sequence joins TRBV20-1 and TRBJ1-5; D not resolved. The CDR3 is 14 residues long. The V and J ends lost 1 base and 0 bases respectively, with 7 bases between them. Per germline, CDR1 DFQATT and CDR2 SNEGSKA (reference sequence).

This chain joins TRBV6-2 or TRBV6-3 and TRBJ2-2, with TRBD1 as a possible D gene (6 bases). This CDR3 is 13 amino acids long. Trimming removed 9 bases from V and 0 bases from J, with 8 bases in between. Germline CDR1 is MNHEY and CDR2 is SVGEGT. DNA of the CDR3: TGTGCCAGTCGGACAGCGAACACCGGGGAGCTGTTTTTT. It is translated as CASRTANTGELFF.

This clonotype has a count of ten or more. V usage is TRBV24-1 and J usage is TRBJ2-5; no clear D gene. Trimming cost V 8 bases and J 4 bases, with 7 bases left between them. Per the germline V gene, CDR1 is KGHDR and CDR2 is SFDVKD. This CDR3 region has 11 residues. The CDR3 here is CATTLLETQYF. CDR3 in DNA: TGTGCCACCACTCTTCTAGAGACCCAGTACTTC.

The V call is TRBV6-5, the J call TRBJ2-7; 8 bases are a match to TRBD1. In germline, CDR1 is MNHEY, CDR2 SVGAGI. Trimming at V came to 6 bases and at J to 2 bases, leaving 3 bases not matched to a gene. CDR3 length equals 13 residues. CDR3 in amino acids: CASSRGQAYEQYF. The CDR3 bases are TGTGCCAGCAGCAGGGGACAGGCCTACGAGCAGTACTTC.

V is TRBV5-1 and J is TRBJ2-3; possibly TRBD1 for D (6 bases). The V gene's germline CDR1 is SGHRS and CDR2 YFSETQ. There are 16 residues in the CDR3. Trimming pared 4 bases from V and 0 bases from J, leaving 15 bases between. The CDR3 DNA reads as TGCGCCAGCAGCCTTCTGACAGGAACTAGCACAGATACGCAGTATTTT. Translation gives CASSLLTGTSTDTQYF.

The J gene is TRBJ1-2, the V gene TRBV5-6, with TRBD1 as a possible D gene (6 bases). With 4 bases removed from V and 2 bases from J, the gap between germline ends came to 12 bases. In germline, CDR1 is SGHDT, CDR2 YYEEEE. The CDR3 runs 14 residues. CDR3 amino acids: CASSPTGPNYGYTF. The CDR3 bases are TGTGCCAGCAGCCCGACAGGCCCGAACTATGGCTACACCTTC.

This clonotype was recorded a few times. The chain is built from TRBV19 and TRBJ2-1; tentative D call: TRBD2 (6 bases). The CDR3 runs to 14 residues. The germline V gene encodes CDR1 LNHDA and CDR2 SQIVND (reference sequence). Trimming took 5 bases from V and 5 from J, leaving 13 bases between them. In DNA, the CDR3 is TGTGCCAGTAGTCTCGGGACTCTAAACAATGAGCAGTTCTTC. Its translation: CASSLGTLNNEQFF. Full variable domain (missing parts from reference TRBV19 and TRBJ2-1): DGGITQSPKYLFRKEGQNVTLSCEQNLNHDAMYWYRQDPGQGLRLIYYSQIVNDFQKGDIAEGYSVSREKKESFPLTVTSAQKNPTAFYLCASSLGTLNNEQFFGPGTRLTVL.

This rearrangement joins TRBV7-2 to TRBJ2-3; D is unclear. Deletions cut 1 base from V and 0 bases from J, with 5 bases between. The CDR3 is 14 amino acids. The germline V gene encodes CDR1 SGHTA and CDR2 FQGNSA. DNA for the CDR3: TGTGCCAGCAGCTTAGTCGTTAGCACAGATACGCAGTATTTT. Its translation: CASSLVVSTDTQYF. Variable domain in full (rest from reference TRBV7-2 and TRBJ2-3): GAGVSQSPSNKVTEKGKDVELRCDPISGHTALYWYRQSLGQGLEFLIYFQGNSAPDKSGLPSDRFSAERTGGSVSTLTIQRTQQEDSAVYLCASSLVVSTDTQYFGPGTRLTVL.

The chain couples TRBV10-3 to TRBJ2-5, with TRBD1 matching over 8 bases. The CDR3 contains 16 residues. The V segment lost 0 bases and the J segment 5 bases; nucleotides outside the gene matches: 8. Germline V lookup: CDR1 ENHRY, CDR2 SYGVKD. As DNA, the CDR3 is TGTGCCATCAGTGAGTCGAAGTTGGGACAGGTGGAGACCCAGTACTTC. Translation: CAISESKLGQVETQYF.

The genes are TRBV5-1 and TRBJ2-5, with D perhaps matching TRBD2 (5 bases). The CDR3 runs to 15 residues. Trimming shortened V by 2 bases and J by 2 bases, and 13 bases separated the two germline ends. The V gene's germline CDR1 is SGHRS and CDR2 YFSETQ. CDR3 sequence: CASSFKSSLQETQYF. The DNA of the CDR3 is TGCGCCAGCAGCTTTAAGTCTAGCTTACAAGAGACCCAGTACTTC.

V and J are TRBV20-1 and TRBJ2-1; D not certain. Germline V gene data show CDR1 as DFQATT and CDR2 as SNEGSKA (reference sequence). Deletions cut 5 bases from V and 7 bases from J, with 12 bases between. The CDR3 sequence is 12 residues long. The CDR3 nucleotides are TGCAGTGCTCGTTATGAAGGGAATGAGCAGTTCTTC. Residues: CSARYEGNEQFF.

This clonotype was counted only a few times. This sequence joins TRBV29-1 and TRBJ1-1; tentative D call: TRBD1 (6 bases). Trimming took off 7 bases at V and 2 bases at J, with 14 bases between the two ends. CDR1 and CDR2 (germline): SQVTM, ANQGSEA. The CDR3 sequence is 13 residues long. In DNA, the CDR3 is TGCAGCGGAAGGACAGACGGAAACACTGAAGCTTTCTTT. Protein sequence: CSGRTDGNTEAFF.

The chain links TRBV29-1 to TRBJ2-3, with TRBD2 matching over 10 bases. J gave up 2 bases and V 7 bases, and 9 bases lay outside the gene matches. This CDR3 spans 15 amino acids. Germline CDR1 is SQVTM and CDR2 is ANQGSEA. CDR3 bases: TGCAGCGCTAGAATAGCGGGAGGTGCCACAGATACGCAGTATTTT. It encodes CSARIAGGATDTQYF.

The gene calls are TRBV6-1 and TRBJ2-5, with D perhaps matching TRBD2 (6 bases). The CDR3 consists of 14 residues. Germline V gene lookup returns CDR1 MNHNS and CDR2 SASEGT. V lost 1 base and J lost 9, with 15 bases in between. Written as DNA, the CDR3 is TGTGCCAGCAGTGAAGACACCCTTAGCGGCCCCCAGTACTTC. It translates to CASSEDTLSGPQYF.

This sequence joins TRBV20-1 and TRBJ2-3; 8 bases are a match to TRBD2. Per the germline V gene, CDR1 is DFQATT and CDR2 is SNEGSKA (reference sequence). The V segment lost 6 bases and the J segment 4 bases; nucleotides outside the gene matches: 15. This CDR3 region has 16 residues. CDR3 DNA sequence: TGCAGTGCGAAGTGGTCGAGCGGGAGTTGGGCAGATACGCAGTATTTT. It is translated as CSAKWSSGSWADTQYF.

This clonotype occurred a few times. The chain joins TRBV11-2 to TRBJ2-2; 13 nucleotides align to TRBD2. With 5 bases clipped from V and 2 bases from J, the junction kept 5 bases outside the gene matches. The CDR3 extends over 17 amino acids. In germline, CDR1 is SGHAT, CDR2 FQNNGV. The CDR3 DNA is TGTGCCAGCAGCCGGACTAGCGGGGGCGTTAACACCGGGGAGCTGTTTTTT. This sequence encodes CASSRTSGGVNTGELFF.